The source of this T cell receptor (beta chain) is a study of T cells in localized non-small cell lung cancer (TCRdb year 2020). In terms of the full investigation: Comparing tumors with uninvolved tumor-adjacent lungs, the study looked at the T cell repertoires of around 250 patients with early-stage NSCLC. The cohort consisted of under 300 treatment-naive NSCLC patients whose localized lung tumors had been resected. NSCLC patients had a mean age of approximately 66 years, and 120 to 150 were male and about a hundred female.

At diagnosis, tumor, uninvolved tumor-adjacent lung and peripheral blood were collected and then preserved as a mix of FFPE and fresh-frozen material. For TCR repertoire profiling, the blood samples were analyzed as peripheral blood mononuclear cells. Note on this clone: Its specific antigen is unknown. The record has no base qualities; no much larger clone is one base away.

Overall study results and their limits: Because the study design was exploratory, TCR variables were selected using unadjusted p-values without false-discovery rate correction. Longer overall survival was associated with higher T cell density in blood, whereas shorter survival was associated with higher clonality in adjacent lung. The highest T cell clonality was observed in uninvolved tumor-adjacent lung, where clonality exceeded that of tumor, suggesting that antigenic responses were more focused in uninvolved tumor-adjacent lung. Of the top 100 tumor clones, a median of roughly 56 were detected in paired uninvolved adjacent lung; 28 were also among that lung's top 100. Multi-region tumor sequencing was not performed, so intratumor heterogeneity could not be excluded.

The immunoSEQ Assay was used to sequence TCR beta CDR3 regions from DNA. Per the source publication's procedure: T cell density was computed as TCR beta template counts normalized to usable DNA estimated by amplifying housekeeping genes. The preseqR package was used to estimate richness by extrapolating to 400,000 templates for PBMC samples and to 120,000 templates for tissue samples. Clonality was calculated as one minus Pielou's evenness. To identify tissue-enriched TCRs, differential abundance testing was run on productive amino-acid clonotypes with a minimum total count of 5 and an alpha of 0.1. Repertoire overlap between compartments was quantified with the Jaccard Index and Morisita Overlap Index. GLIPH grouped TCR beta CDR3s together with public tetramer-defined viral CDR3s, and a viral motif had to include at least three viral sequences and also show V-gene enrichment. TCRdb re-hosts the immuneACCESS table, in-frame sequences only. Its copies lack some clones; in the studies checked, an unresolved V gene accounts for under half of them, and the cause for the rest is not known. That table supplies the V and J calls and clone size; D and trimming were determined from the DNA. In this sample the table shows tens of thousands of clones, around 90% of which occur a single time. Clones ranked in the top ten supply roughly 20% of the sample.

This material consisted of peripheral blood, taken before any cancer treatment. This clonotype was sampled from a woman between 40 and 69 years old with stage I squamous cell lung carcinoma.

The DNA sequence is TGTGCCAGCAGTTACTCGAACCTTCTACTCACCGGGGAGCTGTTTTTT. This translates into CASSYSNLLLTGELFF. The sequence links TRBV6-6 to TRBJ2-2; a confident D gene designation cannot be given. There are 16 amino acids in the CDR3, from cysteine to phenylalanine inclusive. Only CDR3 DNA is held: 48 bases, read in frame from base 1. The germline V gene (reference sequence) supplies CDR1 MNHNY and CDR2 SVGAGI. V is clipped by 0 bases and J by 4 bases, and the sequence between their germline boundaries is 12 bases long.